Presented here are 25 T cell receptor beta chains from one specimen sequenced in a study of sequential checkpoint blockade in melanoma. Libraries were prepared by immunoSEQ multiplex PCR; TCRdb keeps only in-frame clonotypes and omits some of them. The table records some 4,000 clones, about 23% of them present only once. As to treatment: randomized to nivolumab then ipilimumab (arm A) or the reverse (arm B). The sample here was tumor tissue (inferred from file names), taken from a patient given nivolumab and ipilimumab in sequence. The receptors shown here come from a human donor with melanoma.

This clone was observed a handful of times. This chain uses TRBV6-8 with TRBJ1-2; D gene unclear. V was cut by 0 bases and J by 7 bases, with 6 bases left in between. The CDR3 has 12 residues. CDR1 MNHGY and CDR2 SAAAGT come from the germline V gene. The CDR3 is CASSYSRLGYTF. CDR3 nucleotide sequence: TGTGCCAGCAGTTACTCGAGGCTTGGCTACACCTTC.

This clone was counted many times. This chain links TRBV6-8 with TRBJ2-4, with D possibly being TRBD1 (6 bases). Trimming removed 6 bases at V and 0 bases at J, with 12 bases between. CDR3 length equals 15 residues. Germline loops: CDR1 MNHGY, CDR2 SAAAGT. This CDR3 is CASSSGHLAKNIQYF. The CDR3, as DNA: TGTGCCAGCAGCTCGGGACACCTAGCCAAAAACATTCAGTACTTC.

The table lists this clone with many counts. CDR3 in DNA: TGCGCCAGCAGCCAAGGGACAGGGAGACGCTACACCTTC. Translation gives CASSQGTGRRYTF. This chain joins TRBV23-1 and TRBJ1-2, with 9 positions matching TRBD1. TRBV23-1 is labeled an ORF, and its function is uncertain. V lost 6 bases and J lost 9; bases outside the gene matches: 8. This CDR3 has 13 residues.

This clone appeared a few times. The chain combines TRBV6-8 with TRBJ2-5; D is ambiguous. Between the trimmed V and J ends, which lost 7 bases and 5 bases, there was a span of 17 bases. Germline V lookup: CDR1 MNHGY, CDR2 SAAAGT. This CDR3 has 14 amino acids. This CDR3 is CASTAIGFGETQYF. As DNA, the CDR3 is TGTGCCAGCACCGCCATAGGATTTGGGGAGACCCAGTACTTC.

This clone was seen a few times. V usage is TRBV6-8 and J usage is TRBJ2-1, with D hard to call. The V and J ends lost 0 bases and 6 bases respectively, with 9 bases between them. This CDR3 has 14 amino acids. Germline V CDR1 and CDR2: MNHGY, SAAAGT. The CDR3 reads CASSYSSRRNEQFF. CDR3 DNA: TGTGCCAGCAGTTACTCGAGTAGACGCAATGAGCAGTTCTTC.

Remarks on this clone: At one of its ends the junction is not consistent with the germline gene, which may arise from a read error. This sequence joins TRBV23-1 and TRBJ2-7, with 8 nucleotides matching TRBD1. TRBV23-1 is placed among ORFs of uncertain function. This CDR3 is built from 15 residues. The CDR3 DNA reads TGCGCCAGCAGCCAATGGACAGGGAATTCCTACGAGCAGTACTTC. As protein: CASSQWTGNSYEQYF.

The table lists this clone with a few counts. The gene calls are TRBV6-8 and TRBJ1-6; D possibly corresponds to TRBD1 (5 bases). Germline-derived CDR1 and CDR2 are MNHGY and SAAAGT. With 0 bases removed from V and 0 bases from J, the gap between germline ends came to 15 bases. This CDR3 is 19 amino acids long. The CDR3 is CASSYSSRDPSSYNSPLHF. The CDR3 nucleotides read TGTGCCAGCAGTTACTCTTCCAGGGACCCCAGCTCCTATAATTCACCCCTCCACTTT.

The chain carries TRBV7-1 and TRBJ1-4, with no clear D. TRBV7-1 is filed as an ORF, its function uncertain. CDR3 size: 13 residues. The germline V and J ends were trimmed by 4 bases and 8 bases, with 11 bases remaining between them. Here the CDR3 reads CASSFSQEEKLFF. The DNA of the CDR3 is TGTGCCAGCAGCTTCTCGCAGGAGGAAAAACTGTTTTTT.

By proportion, this clone is medium-sized. This chain's CDR3 is CASSVGTGRNTIYF. In DNA form, the CDR3 reads TGTGCCAGCAGCGTGGGGACAGGGAGAAACACCATATATTTT. This chain connects TRBV11-3 to TRBJ1-3; TRBD1 matches 9 bases. Germline lookup yields CDR1 SGHNT and CDR2 YENEEA. The CDR3 has 14 residues. The V and J ends lost 5 bases and 5 bases, in that order; junction bases with no gene match: 4. Based on the CDR3 plus reference TRBV11-3 and TRBJ1-3, the full variable domain is EAGVVQSPRYKIIEKKQPVAFWCNPISGHNTLYWYLQNLGQGPELLIRYENEEAVDDSQLPKDRFSAERLKGVDSTLKIQPAELGDSAVYLCASSVGTGRNTIYFGEGSWLTVV.

In this sample, this clone turned up a few times. This sequence joins TRBV9 and TRBJ2-3, with D perhaps given as TRBD1 or TRBD2 (6 bases each). This CDR3 has 14 residues. The germline V and J ends were trimmed by 7 bases and 0 bases, with 12 bases remaining between them. The germline V gene has CDR1 SGDLS and CDR2 YYNGEE. CDR3 loop: CASGGTPSTDTQYF. In DNA, the CDR3 is TGTGCCAGCGGGGGGACACCCAGCACAGATACGCAGTATTTT.

This clone was picked up many times. The chain recombines TRBV7-4 with TRBJ1-1; no clear D gene. This CDR3 comprises 13 residues. Germline V gene lookup returns CDR1 SGHVT and CDR2 SQSDAQ. V was trimmed by 0 bases and J by 5 bases, leaving 7 bases between them. CDR3 amino acids: CASSLARGTEAFF. The CDR3 bases are TGTGCCAGCAGCTTAGCGCGAGGGACTGAAGCTTTCTTT.

The table lists this clone with a few counts. The rearrangement uses TRBV19 and TRBJ1-1; 8 positions agree with TRBD1. In germline, CDR1 is LNHDA, CDR2 SQIVND (reference sequence). CDR3 size: 14 residues. With 3 bases clipped from V and 7 bases from J, the junction kept 7 bases outside the gene matches. CDR3 bases: TGTGCCAGTAGTATCCCTCAGGGGGCCGGTGAAGCTTTCTTT. The encoded protein is CASSIPQGAGEAFF.

This clone has just one count. The chain combines TRBV19 with TRBJ2-1; 8 bases are shared with TRBD2. V was clipped by 2 bases and J by 5 bases; unmatched bases: 11. Germline loops: CDR1 LNHDA, CDR2 SQIVND (reference sequence). This CDR3 region has 17 residues. The CDR3 here is CASSIIPGTRADNEQFF. DNA for the CDR3: TGTGCCAGTAGTATAATCCCCGGGACTAGGGCGGACAATGAGCAGTTCTTC.

A few counts support this clone. The chain carries TRBV2 and TRBJ1-2; possibly TRBD1 for D (6 bases). V lost 5 bases to trimming and J lost 5 bases, with 9 bases between them. The CDR3 spans 12 residues. CDR1 and CDR2 from the germline V gene are SNHLY and FYNNEI. CDR3 protein: CASSQGLYGYTF. The CDR3 DNA reads TGTGCCAGCAGTCAGGGGCTGTATGGCTACACCTTC.

This clone is termed medium-sized. The V call is TRBV11-3, the J call TRBJ1-4; D possibly corresponds to TRBD1 (5 bases). Germline-derived CDR1 and CDR2 are SGHNT and YENEEA. V was clipped by 1 base and J by 3 bases, with 9 bases between them. The CDR3 loop spans 15 amino acids. CDR3 sequence: CASSLVGGANEKLFF. The CDR3 nucleotides are TGTGCCAGCAGCTTAGTGGGAGGGGCTAATGAAAAACTGTTTTTT.

The chain couples TRBV11-3 to TRBJ2-3, with 8 bases identical to TRBD2. The CDR3 extends over 17 amino acids. Trimming took 6 bases from V and 1 from J; bases not matched to a gene: 12. The germline V gene encodes CDR1 SGHNT and CDR2 YENEEA. Written as DNA, the CDR3 is TGTGCCAGCAGGCCCGTGAGGCTCGGGGGGGGCACAGATACGCAGTATTTT. This translates into CASRPVRLGGGTDTQYF.

Many counts were recorded for this clone. CDR3 coding DNA: TGTGCCAGCAGCCCGGGACAGGGAGGCCCGTGCACCTTC. This codes for CASSPGQGGPCTF. The genes are TRBV7-1 and TRBJ1-2, with 9 bases that match TRBD1. TRBV7-1 belongs to the ORF category, with a function that is uncertain. Trimming cost V 5 bases and J 13 bases; bases outside gene matches: 11. This CDR3 is built from 13 residues.

In this sample, this clone turned up a few times. The chain recombines TRBV2 with TRBJ2-5, with 14 bases lining up with TRBD2. Germline V gene data show CDR1 as SNHLY and CDR2 as FYNNEI. The CDR3 contains 16 residues. J gave up 2 bases and V 6 bases, and 5 bases lay outside the gene matches. CDR3 loop: CASRRGTSGGQETQYF. As DNA, the CDR3 is TGTGCCAGCAGGAGGGGGACTAGCGGGGGACAAGAGACCCAGTACTTC.

The chain uses TRBV4-1 and TRBJ2-7; D is perhaps TRBD1 (5 bases). The V and J ends lost 0 bases and 0 bases respectively, with 12 bases between them. Germline lookup yields CDR1 MGHRA and CDR2 YSYEKL. This CDR3 region has 16 residues. CDR3 DNA sequence: TGCGCCAGCAGCCAAGATTTCCCAGGGAACTCCTACGAGCAGTACTTC. Protein product: CASSQDFPGNSYEQYF.

The chain recombines TRBV18 with TRBJ2-3; D is undetermined. Germline CDR1 and CDR2: KGHSH and LQKENI. Trimming cost V 0 bases and J 5 bases, with 12 bases left between them. The CDR3 has 15 amino acids. The CDR3 sequence: CASSPPSPIEDTQYF. CDR3 sequence (DNA): TGTGCCAGCTCACCACCGTCCCCAATTGAAGATACGCAGTATTTT.

The V call is TRBV5-1, the J call TRBJ2-3; 8 positions match TRBD2. The germline V gene encodes CDR1 SGHRS and CDR2 YFSETQ. The V gene end was trimmed by 4 bases and the J gene end by 6 bases; junction bases not matched to a gene: 7. There are 14 residues in the CDR3. CDR3 DNA sequence: TGCGCCAGCAGCAAAGCGGGGGCGTCTGATACGCAGTATTTT. It codes for CASSKAGASDTQYF.

This clone was seen a handful of times. This rearrangement joins TRBV28 to TRBJ2-7; TRBD2 matches 8 bases. V lost 3 bases and J lost 6; bases outside the gene matches: 16. Germline-derived CDR1 and CDR2 are MDHEN and SYDVKM. The length of the CDR3 is 17 residues. CDR3 coding DNA: TGTGCCAGCAGTTTGAATTACGGGAGGGCCAGCGCGAGCGAGCAGTACTTC. It codes for CASSLNYGRASASEQYF.

The table lists this clone with a few counts. The genes are TRBV15 and TRBJ2-2; 9 bases match TRBD1. The CDR3 spans 15 residues. V lost 5 bases to trimming and J lost 4 bases; unmatched junction nucleotides: 5. CDR1 is LNHNV and CDR2 is YYDKDF in the germline V gene (reference sequence). CDR3 amino acids: CATSSNRGRTGELFF. The CDR3, as DNA: TGTGCCACCAGCTCTAACAGGGGGCGCACCGGGGAGCTGTTTTTT.

This clone has more than one count but fewer than ten. The V call is TRBV30, the J call TRBJ2-6; D uncertain. The CDR3 covers 13 residues. Germline loops: CDR1 GTSNPN, CDR2 SVGIG (reference sequence). Trimming took 4 bases from V and 2 from J, leaving 6 bases between them. The DNA of the CDR3 is TGTGCCTGGACCCAGGCTGGGGCCAACGTCCTGACTTTC. It yields the protein CAWTQAGANVLTF.

The chain links TRBV19 to TRBJ2-2; 10 nucleotides agree with TRBD1. The V segment lost 8 bases and the J segment 4 bases; nucleotides outside the gene matches: 1. Germline assignment: CDR1 LNHDA and CDR2 SQIVND (reference sequence). This CDR3 has 13 amino acids. Here the CDR3 reads CASDRGPTGELFF. The CDR3 bases are TGTGCCAGTGACAGGGGGCCCACCGGGGAGCTGTTTTTT.